Listed below are T cell receptor beta chains from one sample, sequenced in a study of blood T cell repertoires in COVID-19. Method: immunoSEQ multiplex PCR; TCRdb's copy keeps in-frame clones and lacks some. The sample records 180,000 or so clones, around 80% being singletons. Sequencing was carried out using peripheral blood. The receptors derive from a woman aged 80 or over with COVID-19, enrolled during active disease. The CDR3 runs from the conserved cysteine through the conserved F or W. A D gene is named only where the DNA matches it firmly. Where a row states a size, it is once, few, many or the class of an expanded clone; other rows omit it.

>TRBV7-9|TRBD1|-|TRBJ2-2
TGTGCCAGCAGCCGGGACAGGGCTGGGACCGGGGAGCTGTTTTTT
CASSRDRAGTGELFF
>TRBV5-1|TRBD2|-|TRBJ2-7
TGCGCCAGCAGCGCCGCCACTGGACTAGCGGGAGACGAGCAGTACTTC
CASSAATGLAGDEQYF
>TRBV5-1|-|-|TRBJ2-5
TGCGCCAGCAGCACTAGTGTGGGCGAGACCCAGTACTTC
CASSTSVGETQYF
>TRBV6-1|-|-|TRBJ2-7
TGTGCCAGCAGTGAAACGCGGGGACTGGCCTACGAGCAGTACTTC
CASSETRGLAYEQYF
>TRBV6-6|-|-|TRBJ1-2
TGTGCCAGCAGTTCGGGTAGGGGTCCCGACTATGGCTACACCTTC
CASSSGRGPDYGYTF
>TRBV3-1/TRBV3-2|TRBD1|-|TRBJ2-5
TGTGCCAGCAGCCCCCTATCGGGACAGGGTGTAGAGACCCAGTACTTC
CASSPLSGQGVETQYF
>TRBV7-9|TRBD2|-|TRBJ2-1
TGTGCCAGCAGCTCTGGCGGGAGTGAGCAGTTCTTC
CASSSGGSEQFF
>TRBV7-6|-|-|TRBJ1-5
TGTGCCAGCAGCTTAAGCGACAATCAGCCCCAGCATTTT
CASSLSDNQPQHF
>TRBV11-2|-|-|TRBJ2-1
TGTGCCAGCAGCCCCGGGAGAGTTTCGCAGTTCTTC
CASSPGRVSQFF
>TRBV19|-|many|TRBJ2-7
TGTGCCAGTAGTAGTACCCCGGGGATGGGCGAGCAGTACTTC
CASSSTPGMGEQYF
>TRBV2|-|-|TRBJ1-1
TGTGCCAGCAGTGACAGGACATTGAGCGTCACTGAAGCTTTCTTT
CASSDRTLSVTEAFF
>TRBV7-3|-|-|TRBJ1-1
TGTGCCAGCAGCTTAAAGGGGGGGTTGGACACTGAAGCTTTCTTT
CASSLKGGLDTEAFF
>TRBV7-2|TRBD1|-|TRBJ1-3
TGTGCCAGCAGCTTAGCCCCTGGGACAGGGTCTGGAAACACCATATATTTT
CASSLAPGTGSGNTIYF
>TRBV10-3|-|-|TRBJ1-3
TGTGCCATCAGTGAGTACAGTTTCTCTGGAAACACCATATATTTT
CAISEYSFSGNTIYF
>TRBV30|-|-|TRBJ2-5
TGTGCCTGGACCACACTAGTTTCGGGTCGCTTGAAGACCCAGTACTTC
CAWTTLVSGRLKTQYF
>TRBV18|TRBD1|-|TRBJ1-2
TGTGCCAGCTCACCGGACAGGACAGATTCTTATGGCTACACCTTC
CASSPDRTDSYGYTF
>TRBV18|-|-|TRBJ2-7
TGTGCCAGCTCCGACCAGGGGTCGGTCATCTCCTACGAGCAGTACTTC
CASSDQGSVISYEQYF
>TRBV2|-|-|TRBJ1-1
TGTGCCAGCAGTGCGTTAACGGGGAACACTGAAGCTTTCTTT
CASSALTGNTEAFF
>TRBV7-8|-|-|TRBJ1-5
TGTGCCAGCAGCTTAGCCTCAGCAGGGGCGTGGAACAATCAGCCCCAGCATTTT
CASSLASAGAWNNQPQHF
>TRBV18|-|few|TRBJ1-1
TGTGCCAGCTCACCAGCTGGGACAACGGACACTGAAGCTTTCTTT
CASSPAGTTDTEAFF
>TRBV18|TRBD1|-|TRBJ2-2
TGTGCCAGCTCACCACCAGGATACAGGGGAAACACCGGGGAGCTGTTTTTT
CASSPPGYRGNTGELFF
>TRBV5-6|-|few|TRBJ2-1
TGTGCCAGCAGCTGGGCGGGCAATGAGCAGTTCTTC
CASSWAGNEQFF
>TRBV7-2|-|few|TRBJ2-7
TGTGCCAGCAGCCCTTTATGGCCCCACTACGAGCAGTACTTC
CASSPLWPHYEQYF
>TRBV19|TRBD2|-|TRBJ2-5
TGTGCCAGTAGTATTGGAGCGGGGGGCCAAGAGACCCAGTACTTC
CASSIGAGGQETQYF
>TRBV5-1|-|-|TRBJ1-5
TGCGCCAGCAGCTTTGGGGCCGGCAATCAGCCCCAGCATTTT
CASSFGAGNQPQHF
>TRBV18|-|-|TRBJ1-2
TGTGCCAGCTCTCCGATGACTTCCAGTAGTGGCTACACCTTC
CASSPMTSSSGYTF
>TRBV9|TRBD1|-|TRBJ1-2
TGTGCCAGCAGCCCAGACAGGGCCTGGGACTATGGCTACACCTTC
CASSPDRAWDYGYTF
>TRBV9|TRBD1|-|TRBJ2-1
TGTGCCAGCAGCGTAGGAGGGGGCCGTTACAATGAGCAGTTCTTC
CASSVGGGRYNEQFF
>TRBV19|TRBD1|-|TRBJ1-6
TGTGCCAGTAGTCCGACAGGGTGGGAATCACCCCTCCACTTT
CASSPTGWESPLHF
>TRBV7-2|TRBD2|-|TRBJ2-1
TGTGCCAGCAGCTTACTAGCGGGAGTTCGGAATGAGCAGTTCTTC
CASSLLAGVRNEQFF
>TRBV4-2|TRBD1|many|TRBJ1-6
TGTGCCAGCAGCCAAGTAGGACAGGGGCAAAATTCACCCCTCCACTTT
CASSQVGQGQNSPLHF
>TRBV28|-|-|TRBJ1-1
TGTGCCAGTGGACACCCCAGGCGCACTGAAGCTTTCTTT
CASGHPRRTEAFF
>TRBV19|-|-|TRBJ2-2
TGTGCCAGTTCCTCTGGGGAGCTGTTTTTT
CASSSGELFF
>TRBV5-4|-|-|TRBJ2-3
TGTGCCAGCAGCGCGGGACAGAGGGAGGATTGGTCCACAGATACGCAGTATTTT
CASSAGQREDWSTDTQYF
>TRBV7-2|-|-|TRBJ2-7
TGTGCCAGCAGCTTGACGACAGGCTACTACGAGCAGTACTTC
CASSLTTGYYEQYF
>TRBV28|-|-|TRBJ2-5
TGTGCCAGCAGTTTGGCAGGGCGGGAGACCCAGTACTTC
CASSLAGRETQYF
>TRBV5-1|TRBD2|once|TRBJ2-3
TGCGCCAGCAGCCCGACTAGCGTGGATACGCAGTATTTT
CASSPTSVDTQYF
>TRBV2|-|-|TRBJ1-5
TGTGCCAGCGCAGGGGTTAATCAGCCCCAGCATTTT
CASAGVNQPQHF
>TRBV9|TRBD2|-|TRBJ2-2
TGTGCCAGCAGCGTGGGCTTTCGGTTCGGAGATACAACTAGCGGGAGGGTTGCCGGGGAGCTGTTTTTT
CASSVGFRFGDTTSGRVAGELFF
>TRBV2|TRBD1|-|TRBJ1-5
TGTGCCAGCAACATACAGGGGGCCGGGCAGCCCCAGCATTTT
CASNIQGAGQPQHF
>TRBV5-1|TRBD2|-|TRBJ2-7
TGCGCCAGCAGCCAACTAGCGGGAGGCCCCCAAGAGCAGTACTTC
CASSQLAGGPQEQYF
>TRBV5-1|TRBD1|few|TRBJ1-6
TGCGCCAGCAGCTTAACGATCACAGGGGTTCCCAATTCACCCCTCCACTTT
CASSLTITGVPNSPLHF
>TRBV4-3|TRBD2|-|TRBJ2-3
TGCGCCAGCAGCTTTCTCCTTAGCGGGGGGGCGCAAGATACGCAGTATTTT
CASSFLLSGGAQDTQYF
>TRBV7-3|TRBD1|-|TRBJ1-1
TGTGCCAGCAGCATTACAGGGGTTAGGAACACTGAAGCTTTCTTT
CASSITGVRNTEAFF
>TRBV7-6|-|once|TRBJ2-5
TGTGCCAGCAGCTTAAGGAGGGTCGGTAGGGAGACCCAGTACTTC
CASSLRRVGRETQYF
>TRBV10-3|TRBD1|-|TRBJ2-1
TGTGCCATCAGTGGGGGACAGTTTAACTACAATGAGCAGTTCTTC
CAISGGQFNYNEQFF
>TRBV18|-|many|TRBJ1-3
TGTGCCAGCTCGCCGGCGACAGATTCTGGAAACACCATATATTTT
CASSPATDSGNTIYF
>TRBV2|-|-|TRBJ2-2
TGTGCCAGCAAAACCAGGGGAACCGGGGAGCTGTTTTTT
CASKTRGTGELFF
>TRBV7-2|TRBD2|once|TRBJ2-7
TGTGCCAGCAGCTTAGTTCCGGCTAGCGGGGCCTACGAGCAGTACTTC
CASSLVPASGAYEQYF
>TRBV7-8|TRBD1|-|TRBJ1-5
TGTGCCAGCAGCTTAGACCCGTATTGGACAGGGGACAATAGCAATCAGCCCCAGCATTTT
CASSLDPYWTGDNSNQPQHF
>TRBV6-2/TRBV6-3|-|-|TRBJ2-3
TGTGCCAGCAGCCGAAGAGGAGGAGATACGCAGTATTTT
CASSRRGGDTQYF
>TRBV19|TRBD1|-|TRBJ1-4
TGTGCCAGTAGTACCCTAGGATGGGGACAGGGAGGAAATAAACTGTTTTTT
CASSTLGWGQGGNKLFF